This is a list of T cell receptor beta chains from one sample in a study of blood T cell repertoires in COVID-19. The table came from immunoSEQ multiplex PCR; TCRdb's copy has only in-frame clones and leaves some out. Of under 300,000 clones in the sample, about 91% are singletons; the top ten hold 2.5%. Source material: PBMCs or T cells enriched from blood (not recorded which). The receptors were gathered from a woman between 40 and 50 years old with acute COVID-19. The CDR3 runs from the conserved cysteine through the conserved F or W. A D gene is named only where the DNA matches it firmly. Size values are once, few and many counts, or a class for expanded clones, and some rows have none.

j_gene,v_gene,abundance,d_gene,CDR3aa,CDR3nt
TRBJ1-4,TRBV7-2,once,TRBD1,CASSPRTGAYEKLFF,TGTGCCAGCAGCCCCCGGACAGGGGCCTATGAAAAACTGTTTTTT
TRBJ2-3,TRBV5-1,.,.,CASSLRGTATDTQYF,TGCGCCAGCAGCTTGCGCGGGACAGCCACAGATACGCAGTATTTT
TRBJ1-5,TRBV30,.,.,CAWSVQVSNQPQHF,TGTGCCTGGAGTGTACAGGTTAGCAATCAGCCCCAGCATTTT
TRBJ1-1,TRBV30,.,TRBD1,CAWSVTGTGKAFF,TGTGCCTGGAGTGTGACCGGGACAGGGAAAGCTTTCTTT
TRBJ2-1,TRBV7-9,once,.,CASLRTGTYNEQFF,TGTGCCAGCCTTAGGACCGGGACCTACAATGAGCAGTTCTTC
TRBJ2-5,TRBV5-6,.,TRBD2,CASSLVLAGGGETQYF,TGTGCCAGCAGCTTGGTCCTAGCGGGGGGCGGAGAGACCCAGTACTTC
TRBJ1-5,TRBV29-1,.,.,CSAGQSQNQPQHF,TGCAGCGCTGGACAGTCTCAGAATCAGCCCCAGCATTTT
TRBJ1-2,TRBV5-1,.,.,CASSLGRGSYGYTF,TGCGCCAGCAGCTTGGGTCGGGGGAGCTATGGCTACACCTTC
TRBJ1-4,TRBV4-1,.,TRBD1,CASSLSGGSATNEKLFF,TGCGCCAGCAGCCTATCAGGGGGCTCTGCAACTAATGAAAAACTGTTTTTT
TRBJ1-2,TRBV7-8,once,.,CASSQGEGYGYTF,TGTGCCAGCAGCCAAGGGGAGGGATATGGCTACACCTTC
TRBJ1-2,TRBV7-9,.,TRBD1,CASSLAGAGGSYGYTF,TGTGCCAGCAGCTTAGCAGGGGCAGGGGGCAGCTATGGCTACACCTTC
TRBJ1-4,TRBV6-5,.,.,CATKPQGTPGEKLFF,TGTGCCACCAAACCTCAAGGGACTCCTGGGGAAAAACTGTTTTTT
TRBJ2-5,TRBV19,.,.,CASSVGAGREETQYF,TGTGCCAGTAGTGTTGGGGCAGGGCGCGAGGAGACCCAGTACTTC
TRBJ2-3,TRBV7-9,once,TRBD2,CASSTGRASTDTQYF,TGTGCCAGCAGTACCGGGAGGGCTAGCACAGATACGCAGTATTTT
TRBJ1-4,TRBV2,.,.,CASRGGARNEKLFF,TGTGCCAGCAGGGGAGGGGCCAGAAATGAAAAACTGTTTTTT
TRBJ2-3,TRBV9,.,TRBD2,CASSVEGSGNTDTQYF,TGTGCCAGCAGCGTAGAAGGTAGCGGGAATACAGATACGCAGTATTTT
TRBJ1-3,TRBV7-9,.,TRBD1,CASSYLTGGLSSGNTIYF,TGTGCCAGCAGCTACCTTACAGGGGGCCTTTCCTCTGGAAACACCATATATTTT
TRBJ1-1,TRBV15,.,TRBD1,CATSRDQQGRTEAFF,TGTGCCACCAGCAGAGATCAACAGGGGCGGACTGAAGCTTTCTTT
TRBJ2-1,TRBV2,few,TRBD2,CASSPVGAGGPVDEQFF,TGTGCCAGCAGCCCCGTGGGGGCGGGGGGGCCTGTCGATGAGCAGTTCTTC
TRBJ1-1,TRBV4-2,.,TRBD1,CASSQEPAGGWTEAFF,TGTGCCAGCAGCCAAGAGCCCGCAGGGGGATGGACTGAAGCTTTCTTT
TRBJ2-2,TRBV6-2/TRBV6-3,.,TRBD1,CASSPPGGITGELFF,TGTGCCAGCAGCCCCCCAGGGGGTATCACCGGGGAGCTGTTTTTT
TRBJ1-1,TRBV11-2,.,.,CASSLLIPEAFF,TGTGCCAGCAGCTTATTAATCCCTGAAGCTTTCTTT
TRBJ1-5,TRBV30,.,.,CAWSVLQADQPQHF,TGTGCCTGGAGTGTATTGCAGGCCGATCAGCCCCAGCATTTT
TRBJ2-3,TRBV7-9,.,.,CASSLEFSPTDTQYF,TGTGCCAGCAGCTTAGAATTCTCTCCCACAGATACGCAGTATTTT
TRBJ1-5,TRBV6-1,.,.,CASSEETWGNQPQHF,TGTGCCAGCAGTGAGGAGACCTGGGGCAATCAGCCCCAGCATTTT
TRBJ2-7,TRBV6-6,once,TRBD1,CASSYPGQGIYEQYF,TGTGCCAGCAGTTACCCGGGACAGGGAATCTACGAGCAGTACTTC
TRBJ2-7,TRBV18,.,.,CASSPRGQSYEQYF,TGTGCCAGCTCACCGCGAGGACAATCCTACGAGCAGTACTTC
TRBJ1-5,TRBV24-1,.,.,CATSDTGSNQPQHF,TGTGCCACCAGTGACACAGGTAGCAATCAGCCCCAGCATTTT
TRBJ2-7,TRBV6-2/TRBV6-3,.,TRBD1,CASSADRARPYEQYF,TGTGCCAGCAGTGCAGACAGGGCCAGACCCTACGAGCAGTACTTC
TRBJ2-2,TRBV6-1,.,.,CASSEGRVGELFF,TGTGCCAGCAGTGAAGGGAGGGTCGGGGAGCTGTTTTTT
TRBJ2-3,TRBV30,.,.,CAWSLAGWSTDTQYF,TGTGCCTGGAGCCTTGCAGGATGGAGCACAGATACGCAGTATTTT
TRBJ2-5,TRBV9,.,TRBD2,CASSRSGGNQETQYF,TGTGCCAGCAGCCGTAGCGGGGGAAACCAAGAGACCCAGTACTTC
TRBJ1-2,TRBV15,.,TRBD1,CATSRRGQKYGYTF,TGTGCCACCAGCAGGCGGGGACAGAAGTATGGCTACACCTTC
TRBJ2-3,TRBV4-3,.,.,CASSQGLGRSDTQYF,TGCGCCAGCAGCCAAGGACTGGGTCGGTCAGATACGCAGTATTTT
TRBJ2-5,TRBV9,.,TRBD2,CASSFRTSGQETQYF,TGTGCCAGCAGCTTCAGGACTAGCGGGCAAGAGACCCAGTACTTC
TRBJ2-7,TRBV7-9,.,.,CASSAQGLYEQYF,TGTGCCAGCAGCGCACAGGGTCTCTACGAGCAGTACTTC
TRBJ1-1,TRBV7-8,few,.,CASSSRVNRNTEAFF,TGTGCCAGCAGCTCCAGGGTAAACCGGAACACTGAAGCTTTCTTT
TRBJ1-4,TRBV30,.,.,CAWSPRDTKNEKLFF,TGTGCCTGGAGTCCTAGGGACACAAAGAATGAAAAACTGTTTTTT
TRBJ2-4,TRBV7-9,.,TRBD2,CASSLRLAGASAKNIQYF,TGTGCCAGCAGCCTACGACTAGCGGGAGCGTCGGCCAAAAACATTCAGTACTTC
TRBJ2-1,TRBV5-1,.,.,CASRKTGLSYNEQFF,TGCGCCAGCAGAAAGACAGGCCTCTCCTACAATGAGCAGTTCTTC
TRBJ1-6,TRBV27,.,.,CASSRDRSSYNSPLHF,TGTGCCAGCAGTCGAGACCGGAGCTCCTATAATTCACCCCTCCACTTT